These 10 T cell receptor beta chains were all obtained from the same sample, sequenced in a study of blood T cell repertoires in COVID-19. Sequenced by immunoSEQ multiplex PCR; TCRdb stores in-frame clones only, minus some. Here the sample spans about 140,000 clones, about 86% being singletons. What was sequenced was peripheral blood. The origin of the receptors is a woman in her sixties or seventies with acute or convalescent COVID-19.

This chain uses TRBV27 with TRBJ2-1, with D perhaps TRBD2 (6 bases). The CDR3 is made up of 17 amino acids. Germline loops: CDR1 MNHEY, CDR2 SMNVEV (reference sequence). Trimming took off 0 bases at V and 6 bases at J, with 18 bases between the two ends. The CDR3 reads CASSLSTASAASNEQFF. The CDR3 DNA reads TGTGCCAGCAGTTTATCGACTGCTAGCGCCGCCTCCAATGAGCAGTTCTTC.

The chain has TRBV4-2 and TRBJ2-5, with 8 bases matching TRBD2. CDR3 length: 13 amino acids. With 5 bases clipped from V and 2 bases from J, the junction kept 1 base outside the gene matches. From germline, CDR1 is LGHNA and CDR2 YNFKEQ. DNA of the CDR3: TGTGCCAGCAGCACTAGCGGACAAGAGACCCAGTACTTC. Translation gives CASSTSGQETQYF.

The CDR3 coding sequence is TGTGCCAGCAGCCCGGGGACAGGGAGTAATTCACCCCTCCACTTT. This gives the protein CASSPGTGSNSPLHF. The chain has TRBV11-3 and TRBJ1-6; 9 bases fit TRBD1. J lost 6 bases, V lost 5 bases, and 5 bases had no gene match. This CDR3 contains 15 residues. The V gene's germline CDR1 is SGHNT and CDR2 YENEEA.

V is TRBV28 and J is TRBJ1-1; maybe TRBD1 (6 bases). The germline gives CDR1 MDHEN, CDR2 SYDVKM. The germline V and J ends were trimmed by 6 bases and 6 bases, with 14 bases remaining between them. This CDR3 region has 13 residues. The CDR3 DNA sequence: TGTGCCAGCAGCCTGGACAGCGTCGCTGAAGCTTTCTTT. It is translated as CASSLDSVAEAFF.

This clone was recorded a few times. The rearrangement joins TRBV4-1 to TRBJ1-6; D might be TRBD1 (6 bases). Germline V lookup: CDR1 MGHRA, CDR2 YSYEKL. The germline V and J ends were trimmed by 2 bases and 10 bases, with 21 bases remaining between them. The length of the CDR3 is 17 residues. The CDR3 DNA reads TGCGCCAGCAGCCAAACAGGGTTCGGGAATTTGGGGTCACCCCTCCACTTT. The encoded protein is CASSQTGFGNLGSPLHF.

The CDR3 DNA is TGTGCCAGCAGCTCTAGTCGTACGGGCAATCAGCCCCAGCATTTT. This translates into CASSSSRTGNQPQHF. The chain recombines TRBV27 with TRBJ1-5; D remains unclear. The CDR3 is made up of 15 amino acids. V lost 6 bases and J 2 bases, leaving 14 bases between the germline ends. Germline V gene data show CDR1 as MNHEY and CDR2 as SMNVEV (reference sequence).

The genes are TRBV5-6 and TRBJ2-3; a weak D match, TRBD2 (6 bases). V lost 5 bases and J 3 bases, leaving 16 bases between the germline ends. CDR1 and CDR2 from the germline V gene are SGHDT and YYEEEE. The CDR3 spans 15 residues. As DNA, the CDR3 is TGTGCCAGCAGTCGGAGGGGACGGGGTACAGATACGCAGTATTTT. Amino acid sequence: CASSRRGRGTDTQYF. Based on the CDR3 plus reference TRBV5-6 and TRBJ2-3, the full variable domain is DAGVTQSPTHLIKTRGQQVTLRCSPKSGHDTVSWYQQALGQGPQFIFQYYEEEERQRGNFPDRFSGHQFPNYSSELNVNALLLGDSALYLCASSRRGRGTDTQYFGPGTRLTVL.

Here the CDR3 reads CASSPLLRGGETQYF. CDR3 nucleotides: TGTGCCAGCAGCCCTCTGCTGCGAGGTGGTGAGACCCAGTACTTC. The chain combines TRBV7-2 with TRBJ2-5; D gene uncertain. Trimming stripped 5 bases from V and 5 bases from J, with 18 bases between. The V gene's germline CDR1 is SGHTA and CDR2 FQGNSA. The CDR3 runs 15 residues.

There are a few counts of this clone. This chain connects TRBV6-1 to TRBJ2-1; 9 bases line up with TRBD2. This CDR3 has 15 residues. Per germline, CDR1 MNHNS and CDR2 SASEGT. V trimming: 2 bases; J trimming: 5 bases; junction bases outside the gene matches: 4. DNA for the CDR3: TGTGCCAGCAGTGAACGGGCGGGGGGGCACAATGAGCAGTTCTTC. Translating gives CASSERAGGHNEQFF.

This clone turned up a few times. V is TRBV10-3 and J is TRBJ2-1, with D unresolved. V lost 2 bases, J lost 6 bases, and 11 bases lay in between. Looked up from germline, CDR1 is ENHRY and CDR2 is SYGVKD. The CDR3 is 14 residues long. CDR3 region: CAISESFGINEQFF. The CDR3 coding sequence is TGTGCCATCAGTGAGAGTTTTGGCATCAATGAGCAGTTCTTC.